This TCR beta chain was identified during a study of beta chain features in type 1 diabetes. The overall study: Healthy donors and patients showed comparable age, gender and cell yields.

Study-wide findings and caveats: The naive, central memory and Treg TCRB repertoires showed an apparent similarity that was greater among patients than among healthy donors. With patients and controls alike, PCR might favor shorter templates to an equal degree. All four CD4+ subsets of Type 1 diabetes patients contained TCRB CDR3s that were moderately but significantly shorter.

With regard to this clone: Its antigen is currently unknown.

The investigators reverse transcribed all of the isolated RNA, so they sequenced expressed TCRB transcripts. It was found that naive, central memory and regulatory T cell samples averaged roughly 3.5 million reads. Clones were read by immunoSEQ multiplex PCR, and TCRdb kept only the in-frame ones, dropping some. The sample yields approximately 360,000 clones, roughly 12% seen once. Sequencing was performed on naive CD4+ T cells from blood. This TCR was sampled from a woman aged 18-30 years with type 1 diabetes.

The CDR3 nucleotides read TGTGCCAGCAGCAAAGCGGCAAGATCAGATACGCAGTATTTT. Translation: CASSKAARSDTQYF. The rearrangement joins TRBV21-1 to TRBJ2-3; the table gives TRBD1 as D, unverified against the DNA. TRBV21-1 is annotated as a pseudogene. The CDR3 is made up of 14 amino acids.